A single sample is the source of the 7 T cell receptor beta chains below, sequenced in a study of blood T cell repertoires in COVID-19. Data came from immunoSEQ multiplex PCR; TCRdb stores just in-frame clones and leaves some out. This sample yields fewer than 200,000 clones, of which about 85% are seen a single time; about 1.2% belongs to the top ten. The sequenced sample was peripheral blood. These receptors came from a man in his fifties or sixties who had recovered from COVID-19.

The V and J genes are TRBV7-6 and TRBJ2-5, with D maybe TRBD1 (6 bases). V was clipped by 5 bases and J by 2 bases, with 12 bases between them. The CDR3 covers 14 residues. The V gene's germline CDR1 is SGHVS and CDR2 FNYEAQ. The CDR3 protein is CASSAWTDQETQYF. The CDR3 DNA sequence: TGTGCCAGCAGCGCATGGACAGATCAAGAGACCCAGTACTTC. Combining the CDR3 with reference TRBV7-6 and TRBJ2-5 gives the whole variable domain GAGVSQSPRYKVTKRGQDVALRCDPISGHVSLYWYRQALGQGPEFLTYFNYEAQQDKSGLPNDRFSAERPEGSISTLTIQRTEQRDSAMYRCASSAWTDQETQYFGPGTRLLVL.

J is TRBJ2-3 and V is TRBV7-3, with TRBD2 matching 11 bases. The trim removed 4 bases at V and 4 bases at J, leaving 10 bases unmatched. CDR3 length: 17 amino acids. Germline V gives CDR1 SGHTA, CDR2 FQGTGA. The CDR3: CASSSLAGVSIADTQYF. Written as DNA, the CDR3 is TGTGCCAGCAGCTCACTAGCGGGGGTGAGCATCGCAGATACGCAGTATTTT.

V and J are TRBV24-1 and TRBJ2-7; D may be TRBD1 (6 bases). V was shortened by 5 bases and J by 7 bases, with 14 bases between the two germline ends. This CDR3 spans 13 amino acids. Germline V gene lookup returns CDR1 KGHDR and CDR2 SFDVKD. The CDR3 coding sequence is TGTGCCACCAGTGCCCGCAGGGGTGGAGAGCAGTACTTC. Translation gives CATSARRGGEQYF.

Remarks on this clone: Within the sample, other DNA sequences also encode this same CDR3. This chain's CDR3 is CASSSSGGAYNEQFF. The CDR3 region has the DNA TGCGCCAGCAGCTCAAGCGGGGGAGCCTACAATGAGCAGTTCTTC. V and J are TRBV5-1 and TRBJ2-1; 8 nucleotides line up with TRBD2. This CDR3 comprises 15 residues. With 3 bases clipped from V and 2 bases from J, the junction kept 4 bases outside the gene matches. The germline V gene encodes CDR1 SGHRS and CDR2 YFSETQ.

The chain carries TRBV5-1 and TRBJ1-6; D is undetermined. From germline, CDR1 is SGHRS and CDR2 YFSETQ. V was shortened by 0 bases and J by 2 bases, with 9 bases between the two germline ends. CDR3 length: 16 amino acids. The CDR3 spells CASSLEGSAYNSPLHF. In DNA, the CDR3 is TGCGCCAGCAGCTTGGAAGGGAGTGCCTATAATTCACCCCTCCACTTT.

The rearrangement links TRBV6-5 to TRBJ1-1; possibly TRBD1 for D (5 bases). The CDR3 covers 16 residues. Trimming took 2 bases from V and 4 from J, leaving 17 bases between them. Germline V lookup: CDR1 MNHEY, CDR2 SVGAGI. For the CDR3, the DNA is TGTGCCAGCAGTTACGCCGCCGGGGGGGGAAGCACTGAAGCTTTCTTT. This gives the protein CASSYAAGGGSTEAFF.

The V and J genes are TRBV7-2 and TRBJ2-3; D ambiguous. The CDR3 runs 11 residues. Trimming removed 10 bases at V and 1 base at J, with 6 bases between. Germline CDR1 and CDR2: SGHTA and FQGNSA. This CDR3 reads CATAGTDTQYF. CDR3 sequence (DNA): TGTGCCACCGCGGGCACAGATACGCAGTATTTT.